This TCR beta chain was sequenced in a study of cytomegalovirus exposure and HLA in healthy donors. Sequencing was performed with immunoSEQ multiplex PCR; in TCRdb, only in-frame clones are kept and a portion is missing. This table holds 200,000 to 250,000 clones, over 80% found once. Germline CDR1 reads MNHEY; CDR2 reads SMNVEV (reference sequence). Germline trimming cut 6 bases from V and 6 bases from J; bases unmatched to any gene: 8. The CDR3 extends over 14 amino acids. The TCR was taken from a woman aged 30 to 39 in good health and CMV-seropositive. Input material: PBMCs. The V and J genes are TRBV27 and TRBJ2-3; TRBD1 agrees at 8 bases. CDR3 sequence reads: CASRRQGTSDTQYF. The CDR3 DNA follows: TGTGCCAGCAGAAGACAGGGGACTTCCGATACGCAGTATTTT.